The TCR beta chain described here comes from a study of T cells in Graves' hyperthyroidism and ophthalmopathy. Amplification yielded TCR beta CDR3 regions, with RNA transcripts as the source. Primed by the HTBI set, a first-round RT-PCR was run on the TCR CDR3. TCRdb fed the multiplex PCR reads into MiXCR, producing one record per CDR3 protein. The sample has around 480,000 distinct CDR3 sequences, approximately 14% seen once. Study-level points and caveats: The model foresaw ophthalmopathy a median approximately 6.1 months prior to onset.

This clonotype was counted many times. Its antigen is not known. Exclusion followed for patients with uncontrolled infection, other autoimmune disease, pregnancy or lactation. PBMCs came from 10 ml fresh peripheral blood. The specimen was blood. This clonotype was obtained from a woman in her late teens or twenties with Graves' hyperthyroidism.

CDR3 nucleotide sequence: TGTGCCAGCAGCCTACGACACCGAACCTACGAGCAGTACTTC. It codes for CASSLRHRTYEQYF. The chain recombines TRBV3-1 with TRBJ2-7; the D is unclear. Germline CDR1 and CDR2: LGHDT and YNNKEL (reference sequence). The CDR3 sequence is 14 residues long. Trimming shortened V by 4 bases and J by 2 bases, and 12 bases separated the two germline ends.